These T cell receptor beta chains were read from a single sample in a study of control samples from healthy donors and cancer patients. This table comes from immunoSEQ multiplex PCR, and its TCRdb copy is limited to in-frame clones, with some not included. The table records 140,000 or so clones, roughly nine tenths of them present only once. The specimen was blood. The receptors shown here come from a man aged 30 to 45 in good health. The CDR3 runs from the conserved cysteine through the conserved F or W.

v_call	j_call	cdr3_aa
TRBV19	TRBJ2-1	CASTRRTSGYNEQFF
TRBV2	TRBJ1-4	CASMGQTNEKLFF
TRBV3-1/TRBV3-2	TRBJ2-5	CASSRGPQETQYF
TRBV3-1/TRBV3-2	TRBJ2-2	CASSRLDSSNTGELFF
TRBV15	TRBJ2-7	CATSRDNFYEQYF
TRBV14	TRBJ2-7	CASSQQQGTLSEQYF
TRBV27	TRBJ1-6	CASSKGISPLHF
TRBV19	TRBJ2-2	CASSMISGPGGELFF
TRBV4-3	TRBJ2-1	CASSQGGSNEQFF
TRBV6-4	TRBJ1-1	CASSDTGGASAEAFF
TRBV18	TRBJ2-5	CASSQNGQSQETQYF
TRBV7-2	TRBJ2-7	CASSPSGSRAYEQYF